This entry lists 32 T cell receptor beta chains sequenced from one sample in a study of blood T cell repertoires in COVID-19. Measured with immunoSEQ multiplex PCR; TCRdb has only the in-frame clones, and not every one. The table has some 140,000 clones, 65% to 80% seen once. Source material: peripheral blood. The origin of the receptors is a man between 60 and 70 years old with acute or convalescent COVID-19.

This clone has only a few counts. The chain is built from TRBV7-9 and TRBJ1-6, with 8 bases fitting TRBD1. V was clipped by 5 bases and J by 7 bases; unmatched bases: 4. CDR1 and CDR2 (germline): SEHNR, FQNEAQ (reference sequence). The CDR3 extends over 14 amino acids. CDR3 protein: CASSQGQVNSPLHF. The DNA of the CDR3 is TGTGCCAGCAGCCAGGGACAGGTGAATTCACCCCTCCACTTT.

The genes are TRBV29-1 and TRBJ1-5; D possibly corresponds to TRBD1 (6 bases). CDR3 length equals 14 residues. Germline V CDR1 and CDR2: SQVTM, ANQGSEA. Trimming left V 0 bases short and J 7 bases short, with 13 bases between. CDR3 nucleotides: TGCAGCGTTGAAGATCTTAGGGGGATCCAGCCCCAGCATTTT. As protein: CSVEDLRGIQPQHF.

The count of this clone is one. This sequence joins TRBV19 and TRBJ1-2, with D unresolved. The CDR3 runs 11 residues. Deletions cut 7 bases from V and 5 bases from J, with 8 bases between. Germline loops: CDR1 LNHDA, CDR2 SQIVND (reference sequence). The CDR3: CASNSIYGYTF. As DNA, the CDR3 is TGTGCCAGTAATAGTATATATGGCTACACCTTC. Variable domain in full (rest from reference TRBV19 and TRBJ1-2): DGGITQSPKYLFRKEGQNVTLSCEQNLNHDAMYWYRQDPGQGLRLIYYSQIVNDFQKGDIAEGYSVSREKKESFPLTVTSAQKNPTAFYLCASNSIYGYTFGSGTRLTVV.

This CDR3 is CASEGDMDEKLFF. CDR3 nucleotides: TGTGCCAGCGAGGGGGATATGGATGAAAAACTGTTTTTT. J is TRBJ1-4 and V is TRBV6-5, with D perhaps matching TRBD1 (6 bases). The CDR3 is made up of 13 amino acids. Germline CDR1 reads MNHEY; CDR2 reads SVGAGI. V lost 8 bases and J 6 bases, leaving 13 bases between the germline ends.

The chain recombines TRBV15 with TRBJ1-2, with a weak D call TRBD1 (6 bases). The CDR3 spans 15 residues. The V end was cut by 5 bases, the J end by 8 bases, with 21 bases between. Looked up from germline, CDR1 is LNHNV and CDR2 is YYDKDF (reference sequence). In DNA, the CDR3 is TGTGCCACCAGCCCCGAACTACAGGGAGGGGACGGCTACACCTTC. It specifies CATSPELQGGDGYTF. Full variable domain (rest looked up from reference TRBV15 and TRBJ1-2): DAMVIQNPRYQVTQFGKPVTLSCSQTLNHNVMYWYQQKSSQAPKLLFHYYDKDFNNEADTPDNFQSRRPNTSFCFLDIRSPGLGDTAMYLCATSPELQGGDGYTFGSGTRLTVV.

This clone was seen a handful of times. This chain joins TRBV29-1 and TRBJ2-2; unclear D gene. Trimming left V 5 bases short and J 4 bases short, with 8 bases between. Per the germline V gene, CDR1 is SQVTM and CDR2 is ANQGSEA. This CDR3 region has 12 residues. The CDR3 DNA follows: TGCAGCGTTTCAGAACCCACCGGGGAGCTGTTTTTT. Encoded protein: CSVSEPTGELFF.

The chain couples TRBV2 to TRBJ2-7; TRBD2 agrees at 7 bases. Germline CDR1 reads SNHLY; CDR2 reads FYNNEI. After removal of 1 base from V and 2 bases from J, the junction contained 20 bases not matched to a gene. The CDR3 length is 20 residues. CDR3 in amino acids: CASSEVVSPASGPTPYEQYF. CDR3 nucleotide sequence: TGTGCCAGCAGTGAAGTCGTAAGTCCCGCTAGCGGACCTACCCCCTACGAGCAGTACTTC.

CDR3 sequence reads: CASIQGSPGNTIYF. Written as DNA, the CDR3 is TGTGCCAGCATCCAGGGATCCCCTGGAAACACCATATATTTT. V and J are TRBV28 and TRBJ1-3, with D perhaps TRBD1 (5 bases). This CDR3 is 14 amino acids long. Germline CDR1 and CDR2: MDHEN and SYDVKM. The ends were cut back, 7 bases at V and 2 bases at J, with 12 bases in the middle.

The rearrangement links TRBV30 to TRBJ2-2, with D maybe TRBD2 (5 bases). Germline assignment: CDR1 GTSNPN and CDR2 SVGIG (reference sequence). This CDR3 has 13 amino acids. Trimming cost V 0 bases and J 6 bases, with 8 bases left between them. The chain's CDR3 is CAWSVPRAGELFF. In DNA, the CDR3 is TGTGCCTGGAGTGTACCGAGGGCCGGGGAGCTGTTTTTT. The variable domain in full, with the rest retrieved from reference TRBV30 and TRBJ2-2, is SQTIHQWPATLVQPVGSPLSLECTVEGTSNPNLYWYRQAAGRGLQLLFYSVGIGQISSEVPQNLSASRPQDRQFILSSKKLLLSDSGFYLCAWSVPRAGELFFGEGSRLTVL.

Only one count was recorded for this clone. The chain links TRBV4-1 to TRBJ1-2; 7 nucleotides match TRBD1. The CDR3 is made up of 15 amino acids. Germline CDR1 MGHRA, CDR2 YSYEKL. Trimming at V came to 3 bases and at J to 4 bases, leaving 8 bases not matched to a gene. The CDR3 loop reads CASSQEGTVIYGYTF. The CDR3 coding sequence is TGCGCCAGCAGCCAGGAAGGGACAGTGATCTATGGCTACACCTTC.

The chain joins TRBV28 to TRBJ1-6; 7 bases align to TRBD1. V shed 8 bases, J shed 6 bases, and the junction held 7 bases outside the gene matches. The CDR3 consists of 14 residues. Germline V gene sequence: CDR1 MDHEN, CDR2 SYDVKM. CDR3 amino acids: CASWDSSLNSPLHF. DNA for the CDR3: TGTGCCAGCTGGGACAGCAGTCTTAATTCACCCCTCCACTTT.

This clone showed up just a few times. V usage is TRBV11-2 and J usage is TRBJ2-7, with a possible D match to TRBD1 (5 bases). Germline V lookup: CDR1 SGHAT, CDR2 FQNNGV. The CDR3 runs 16 residues. With 1 base removed from V and 4 bases from J, the gap between germline ends came to 17 bases. CDR3 DNA: TGTGCCAGCAGCTTAGCCTTTACCCAGGGCTCTTACGAGCAGTACTTC. Translating it yields CASSLAFTQGSYEQYF.

This sequence joins TRBV27 and TRBJ2-1, with a tentative D call TRBD1 (5 bases). Germline V lookup: CDR1 MNHEY, CDR2 SMNVEV (reference sequence). CDR3 length equals 14 residues. With 3 bases removed from V and 9 bases from J, the gap between germline ends came to 15 bases. This CDR3 reads CASSFPLRTSEQFF. For the CDR3, the DNA is TGTGCCAGCAGTTTCCCCCTCCGGACAAGTGAGCAGTTCTTC.

A single count supports this clone. The genes are TRBV7-2 and TRBJ2-7, with 10 positions matching TRBD1. The germline V gene encodes CDR1 SGHTA and CDR2 FQGNSA. J lost 3 bases, V lost 3 bases, and 5 bases had no gene match. The CDR3 sequence is 15 residues long. The CDR3 DNA sequence: TGTGCCAGCAGCTTCTCCGGGACAGGGGTCTACGAGCAGTACTTC. Translated: CASSFSGTGVYEQYF.

This sequence joins TRBV28 and TRBJ2-3; D is perhaps TRBD1 (5 bases). The V and J ends lost 5 bases and 3 bases respectively, with 15 bases between them. The CDR3 length is 15 residues. Germline CDR1 is MDHEN and CDR2 is SYDVKM. The CDR3 region is CASSGQGRVTDTQYF. In DNA, the CDR3 is TGTGCCAGCAGTGGCCAGGGAAGAGTGACAGATACGCAGTATTTT.

The rearrangement uses TRBV4-2 and TRBJ1-5, with a possible D match to TRBD1 (6 bases). Germline CDR1 reads LGHNA; CDR2 reads YNFKEQ. Trimming cost V 2 bases and J 6 bases, with 11 bases left between them. The CDR3 runs to 14 residues. The CDR3 reads CASSQSGGPQPQHF. Written as DNA, the CDR3 is TGTGCCAGCAGCCAAAGCGGGGGGCCTCAGCCCCAGCATTTT.

This sequence joins TRBV10-2 and TRBJ2-7; 9 bases match TRBD1. CDR3 length: 14 residues. The germline gives CDR1 WSHSY, CDR2 SAAADI. Trimming removed 6 bases from V and 0 bases from J; junction bases left unmatched: 3. The CDR3 nucleotides are TGCGCCAGCAGGAGACAGGGGGACTCCTACGAGCAGTACTTC. As protein: CASRRQGDSYEQYF.

In nucleotides, the CDR3 is TGTGCCAGCAGTGCGGGCAGGGGCGGTAATGAAAAACTGTTTTTT. Protein product: CASSAGRGGNEKLFF. J is TRBJ1-4 and V is TRBV2, with a weak D call TRBD1 (6 bases). Germline CDR1 and CDR2: SNHLY and FYNNEI. The CDR3 spans 15 residues. V shed 4 bases and J shed 4 bases, with 13 bases lying between them.

J is TRBJ1-2 and V is TRBV5-1, with 7 bases aligning to TRBD1. This CDR3 contains 14 residues. The germline gives CDR1 SGHRS, CDR2 YFSETQ. Unmatched junction bases numbered 7, after V lost 4 bases and J lost 4 bases. The CDR3 here is CASSQGGGGYGYTF. As DNA, the CDR3 is TGCGCCAGCAGCCAAGGGGGCGGCGGCTATGGCTACACCTTC.

The V and J genes are TRBV28 and TRBJ1-2; TRBD1 aligns across 7 bases. Losses at the gene ends were 10 bases for V and 7 bases for J; bases not matched to a gene: 6. Per germline, CDR1 MDHEN and CDR2 SYDVKM. The CDR3 extends over 11 amino acids. As DNA, the CDR3 is TGTGCCACAGACAGGGACGGTGGCTACACCTTC. Its protein product is CATDRDGGYTF.

This clone was found a few times. The V call is TRBV24-1, the J call TRBJ1-5; tentative D call: TRBD1 (5 bases). The germline CDR1 and CDR2 sequences are KGHDR and SFDVKD. The CDR3 loop spans 15 amino acids. Deletions cut 5 bases from V and 0 bases from J, with 10 bases between. The CDR3, as DNA: TGTGCCACCAGTGGGGGCGTTCATAGCAATCAGCCCCAGCATTTT. It codes for CATSGGVHSNQPQHF.

As concerns this clone: Other DNA sequences from this sample encode an identical CDR3 as well. V gene TRBV28 combines with J gene TRBJ1-2; the match to TRBD1 covers 7 bases. In germline, CDR1 is MDHEN, CDR2 SYDVKM. With 6 bases clipped from V and 0 bases from J, the junction kept 4 bases outside the gene matches. There are 14 residues in the CDR3. As DNA, the CDR3 is TGTGCCAGCAGCCTTGGACAGGCTAACTATGGCTACACCTTC. The encoded protein is CASSLGQANYGYTF.

J is TRBJ2-1 and V is TRBV4-1, with D unclear. The V end was cut by 1 base, the J end by 3 bases, with 4 bases between. The CDR3 has 13 amino acids. Germline loops: CDR1 MGHRA, CDR2 YSYEKL. The CDR3 protein is CASSQGSYNEQFF. The CDR3, as DNA: TGCGCCAGCAGCCAAGGGAGCTACAATGAGCAGTTCTTC.

This clone was recorded at least ten times. This chain connects TRBV5-1 to TRBJ2-2, with TRBD1 matching 8 bases. The junction had 12 bases not matched to a gene; V was cut back by 1 base and J by 10 bases. The CDR3 contains 16 residues. Germline CDR1 SGHRS, CDR2 YFSETQ. The CDR3 nucleotides read TGCGCCAGCAGCTTGTTGGGACAGGCAATTAGCGAGGAGCTGTTTTTT. As protein: CASSLLGQAISEELFF. Full variable domain (missing parts from reference TRBV5-1 and TRBJ2-2): KAGVTQTPRYLIKTRGQQVTLSCSPISGHRSVSWYQQTPGQGLQFLFEYFSETQRNKGNFPGRFSGRQFSNSRSEMNVSTLELGDSALYLCASSLLGQAISEELFFGEGSRLTVL.

The chain has TRBV6-2 or TRBV6-3 and TRBJ1-3; no clear D. Germline CDR1 MNHEY, CDR2 SVGEGT. The CDR3 spans 13 residues. V was pared by 4 bases and J by 0 bases, with 4 bases between. CDR3 DNA: TGTGCCAGCAGTTGGCCCTCTGGAAACACCATATATTTT. Translation gives CASSWPSGNTIYF.

This clone was detected ten times or more. V usage is TRBV10-3 and J usage is TRBJ1-4; TRBD1 is a possible D gene (5 bases). The V gene lost 0 bases and the J gene lost 4 bases, with 9 bases spanning the gap. The CDR3 has 15 residues. The V gene's germline CDR1 is ENHRY and CDR2 SYGVKD. The CDR3 here is CAISESGRGNEKLFF. CDR3 nucleotide sequence: TGTGCCATCAGTGAGTCGGGGAGGGGTAATGAAAAACTGTTTTTT.

V is TRBV7-2 and J is TRBJ1-5, with 7 bases fitting TRBD1. CDR3 length: 13 residues. CDR1 is SGHTA and CDR2 is FQGNSA in the germline V gene. The J segment lost 5 bases and the V segment lost 6 bases, leaving 4 bases of the junction unmatched. In nucleotides, the CDR3 is TGTGCCAGCAGTCGGGACAGAGATCAGCCCCAGCATTTT. It specifies CASSRDRDQPQHF.

This chain uses TRBV28 with TRBJ2-3, with a possible D match to TRBD1 (5 bases). Trimming removed 3 bases from V and 0 bases from J, with 10 bases in between. CDR1 and CDR2 from the germline V gene are MDHEN and SYDVKM. CDR3 length: 15 residues. CDR3 protein: CASSFPDTSTDTQYF. The CDR3 nucleotides read TGTGCCAGCAGTTTTCCGGACACGAGCACAGATACGCAGTATTTT. Using reference TRBV28 and TRBJ2-3 for the parts outside the CDR3, the full variable domain is DVKVTQSSRYLVKRTGEKVFLECVQDMDHENMFWYRQDPGLGLRLIYFSYDVKMKEKGDIPEGYSVSREKKERFSLILESASTNQTSMYLCASSFPDTSTDTQYFGPGTRLTVL.

This rearrangement joins TRBV7-9 to TRBJ1-1; possibly TRBD1 for D (5 bases). In germline, CDR1 is SEHNR, CDR2 FQNEAQ (reference sequence). The CDR3 spans 14 residues. The V end was cut by 4 bases, the J end by 5 bases, with 14 bases between. CDR3 amino acids: CASSWSGMGTEAFF. CDR3 in DNA: TGTGCCAGCAGCTGGTCAGGGATGGGGACTGAAGCTTTCTTT.

The chain links TRBV5-1 to TRBJ1-1, with D uncertain. Trimming removed 4 bases at V and 2 bases at J, with 12 bases between. Germline assignment: CDR1 SGHRS and CDR2 YFSETQ. The CDR3 runs 14 residues. Here the CDR3 reads CASSDTAANTEAFF. The CDR3 DNA sequence: TGCGCCAGCAGCGACACAGCGGCAAACACTGAAGCTTTCTTT.

The gene calls are TRBV6-5 and TRBJ1-6, with D hard to call. Germline-derived CDR1 and CDR2 are MNHEY and SVGAGI. With 4 bases removed from V and 7 bases from J, the gap between germline ends came to 8 bases. This CDR3 has 13 amino acids. CDR3: CASSSRVNSPLHF. The CDR3 nucleotides are TGTGCCAGCAGTTCACGAGTGAATTCACCCCTCCACTTT.

The CDR3 reads CASSQEWGENYGYTF. CDR3 nucleotide sequence: TGCGCCAGCAGCCAAGAATGGGGGGAGAACTATGGCTACACCTTC. The rearrangement joins TRBV4-1 to TRBJ1-2, with D possibly matching TRBD1 (5 bases). Germline values: CDR1 MGHRA, CDR2 YSYEKL. V lost 0 bases, J lost 2 bases, and 10 bases lay in between. The CDR3 length is 15 residues.